This TCR beta chain was captured in a study of chemoradiotherapy in HPV16-positive cancers. Study-wide context: Functional T-cell assays on two HPV16-positive patients' cells defined candidate HPV-specific clones and common TCR motifs. Findings and limits, study-wide: Functional assays defining HPV-specific T cells used only a couple of HPV16-positive patients. In HPV16-positive patients, HPV-responsive T-cell expansion tracked better recurrence-free survival.

In germline, CDR1 is MRHNA, CDR2 SNTAGT. The CDR3 length is 13 residues. Trimming pared 5 bases from V and 4 bases from J, leaving 9 bases between. A remark on this clone: Its specificity is not known.

Using immunoSEQ multiplex PCR, the repertoire was profiled, and TCRdb retains in-frame clones only, with some absent. In the table there are roughly 11,000 clones, about three quarters of which are singletons. The sample was gathered from a patient who underwent chemoradiotherapy. The receptor was isolated from a human donor with HPV-associated anogenital cancer. The rearrangement joins TRBV6-4 to TRBJ2-1; the D gene is possibly TRBD2 (5 bases). Written as DNA, the CDR3 is TGTGCCAGCAGTCCCGGGGAATACAATGAGCAGTTCTTC. Protein sequence: CASSPGEYNEQFF.